The 18 T cell receptor beta chains reported below all come from one sample, sequenced in a study of OX40 agonist ivuxolimab in advanced cancers. Measured with immunoSEQ multiplex PCR; TCRdb has only the in-frame clones, and not every one. The sample consists of almost 80,000 clones, roughly four fifths of them appearing once. Material: CD4+ or CD8+ T cells sorted from blood, obtained in a trial of the OX40 agonist ivuxolimab. The receptors stem from an adult with an advanced solid tumor such as melanoma, head and neck, liver or kidney cancer.

The rearrangement joins TRBV6-6 to TRBJ2-2; D is ambiguous. The ends were cut back, 7 bases at V and 4 bases at J, with 13 bases in the middle. Germline-derived CDR1 and CDR2 are MNHNY and SVGAGI (reference sequence). This CDR3 contains 14 residues. The CDR3, as DNA: TGTGCCAGCATAAGACCGCCGGGCACCGGGGAGCTGTTTTTT. Amino acids: CASIRPPGTGELFF.

As concerns this clone: The same CDR3 is also encoded by other DNA sequences in this sample. The chain uses TRBV5-6 and TRBJ2-4, with no clear D. Trimming left V 4 bases short and J 9 bases short, with 14 bases between. The V gene's germline CDR1 is SGHDT and CDR2 YYEEEE. This CDR3 comprises 13 residues. The DNA of the CDR3 is TGTGCCAGCAGCAGACGACGGGTCAGCATTCAGTACTTC. Amino acids: CASSRRRVSIQYF. The entire variable domain, with the rest obtained from reference TRBV5-6 and TRBJ2-4, is as follows: DAGVTQSPTHLIKTRGQQVTLRCSPKSGHDTVSWYQQALGQGPQFIFQYYEEEERQRGNFPDRFSGHQFPNYSSELNVNALLLGDSALYLCASSRRRVSIQYFGAGTRLSVL.

The chain links TRBV7-2 to TRBJ2-1; 10 positions match TRBD2. Trimming cost V 5 bases and J 0 bases; bases outside gene matches: 4. CDR3 length: 16 residues. Germline V gene data show CDR1 as SGHTA and CDR2 as FQGNSA. Here the CDR3 reads CASSGQRGGSYNEQFF. The CDR3 bases are TGTGCCAGCAGCGGACAGCGGGGGGGCTCCTACAATGAGCAGTTCTTC. Full variable domain (missing parts from reference TRBV7-2 and TRBJ2-1): GAGVSQSPSNKVTEKGKDVELRCDPISGHTALYWYRQSLGQGLEFLIYFQGNSAPDKSGLPSDRFSAERTGGSVSTLTIQRTQQEDSAVYLCASSGQRGGSYNEQFFGPGTRLTVL.

The chain employs TRBV7-9 and TRBJ1-2, with D possibly matching TRBD1 (6 bases). V was cut by 1 base and J by 7 bases, with 10 bases left in between. Germline V gene sequence: CDR1 SEHNR, CDR2 FQNEAQ (reference sequence). The CDR3 sequence is 13 residues long. The CDR3 DNA reads TGTGCCAGCAGCTTAGGGGGGGCTGGTGGCTACACCTTC. Protein: CASSLGGAGGYTF.

Of note for this clone: This is likely an artifact of a read error, given a far larger clone one base away. The genes are TRBV5-1 and TRBJ2-7; no firm D call. Between the trimmed V and J ends, which lost 0 bases and 3 bases, there was a span of 7 bases. CDR3 length: 13 residues. Germline V gives CDR1 SGHRS, CDR2 YFSETQ. CDR3 in amino acids: CASSLGRDYEQYF. The CDR3 DNA reads TGCGCCAGCAGCTTGGGCAGAGACTACGAGCAGTACTTC.

The chain recombines TRBV7-8 with TRBJ1-3; D call uncertain. The CDR3 consists of 16 residues. The ends were cut back, 1 base at V and 0 bases at J, with 10 bases in the middle. The germline CDR1 and CDR2 sequences are SGHVS and FQNEAQ. The CDR3 DNA reads TGTGCCAGCAGCTTAGAGGGTATTTACTCTGGAAACACCATATATTTT. Protein sequence: CASSLEGIYSGNTIYF.

This chain joins TRBV6-5 and TRBJ2-5; the match to TRBD1 covers 10 bases. Germline lookup yields CDR1 MNHEY and CDR2 SVGAGI. The CDR3 has 15 residues. V dropped 2 bases and J dropped 5; count of bases not matched to a gene: 5. The CDR3 loop is CASSYVDRGRETQYF. CDR3 nucleotide sequence: TGTGCCAGCAGTTACGTGGACAGGGGGAGGGAGACCCAGTACTTC.

V is TRBV12-5 and J is TRBJ1-2; D gene ambiguous. The CDR3 length is 15 residues. Germline CDR1 LGHNT, CDR2 FRNRAP. V was pared by 7 bases and J by 0 bases, with 15 bases between. In DNA form, the CDR3 reads TGTGCTAGTGTCCCCCGCGTGGGAGCTAACTATGGCTACACCTTC. Translation gives CASVPRVGANYGYTF.

This chain joins TRBV5-1 and TRBJ1-2, with D uncertain. The V gene's germline CDR1 is SGHRS and CDR2 YFSETQ. V dropped 2 bases and J dropped 4 bases, with 12 bases sitting between them. The CDR3 has 14 residues. CDR3 nucleotides: TGCGCCAGCAGCTTAACTTCCGGGAGCTATGGCTACACCTTC. It translates to CASSLTSGSYGYTF. The whole variable domain, remainder taken from reference TRBV5-1 and TRBJ1-2, is KAGVTQTPRYLIKTRGQQVTLSCSPISGHRSVSWYQQTPGQGLQFLFEYFSETQRNKGNFPGRFSGRQFSNSRSEMNVSTLELGDSALYLCASSLTSGSYGYTFGSGTRLTVV.

This chain uses TRBV7-9 with TRBJ2-1; a possible D gene is TRBD2 (6 bases). CDR3 size: 13 residues. CDR1 is SEHNR, CDR2 FQNEAQ, per germline (reference sequence). V gave up 0 bases and J gave up 10 bases, with 10 bases separating them. CDR3: CASSLAAGREQFF. CDR3 nucleotide sequence: TGTGCCAGCAGCTTAGCTGCGGGAAGGGAGCAGTTCTTC. Drawing the rest from reference TRBV7-9 and TRBJ2-1, the complete variable domain is DTGVSQNPRHKITKRGQNVTFRCDPISEHNRLYWYRQTLGQGPEFLTYFQNEAQLEKSRLLSDRFSAERPKGSFSTLEIQRTEQGDSAMYLCASSLAAGREQFFGPGTRLTVL.

V is TRBV7-6 and J is TRBJ2-1; 10 bases are shared with TRBD1. The CDR3 totals 18 residues. Per the germline V gene, CDR1 is SGHVS and CDR2 is FNYEAQ. The trim removed 1 base at V and 7 bases at J, leaving 13 bases unmatched. Here the CDR3 reads CASSLEWVGTGAYNEQFF. The CDR3, as DNA: TGTGCCAGCAGCTTAGAGTGGGTGGGGACAGGGGCGTATAATGAGCAGTTCTTC.

The J gene is TRBJ2-1, the V gene TRBV7-8; TRBD2 agrees at 11 bases. Trimming took 4 bases from V and 7 from J; bases not matched to a gene: 6. In germline, CDR1 is SGHVS, CDR2 FQNEAQ. The CDR3 is 15 residues long. CDR3 residues: CASSSSGRQRNEQFF. DNA for the CDR3: TGTGCCAGCAGCTCTAGCGGGAGGCAAAGGAATGAGCAGTTCTTC.

The genes are TRBV11-3 and TRBJ2-2, with D possibly TRBD2 on 5 matching bases. V was cut by 7 bases and J by 4 bases, with 19 bases left in between. The CDR3 covers 16 residues. CDR1 SGHNT and CDR2 YENEEA come from the germline V gene. The CDR3 nucleotides read TGTGCCAGCACCAAGGGTGGATTCCGGGGCACCGGGGAGCTGTTTTTT. Translating it yields CASTKGGFRGTGELFF.

V gene TRBV2 combines with J gene TRBJ1-1; TRBD1 might be the D (6 bases). There are 12 residues in the CDR3. Germline CDR1 reads SNHLY; CDR2 reads FYNNEI. V lost 5 bases and J 7 bases, leaving 11 bases between the germline ends. CDR3 DNA sequence: TGTGCCAGCAGTATACAGGGCCTTGAAGCTTTCTTT. This sequence encodes CASSIQGLEAFF.

The chain recombines TRBV28 with TRBJ1-4; D possibly corresponds to TRBD1 (5 bases). Germline V CDR1 and CDR2: MDHEN, SYDVKM. The CDR3 loop spans 13 amino acids. V lost 10 bases to trimming and J lost 0 bases, with 9 bases between them. The CDR3 bases are TGTGCCACATGGGACGCAACTAATGAAAAACTGTTTTTT. Its protein is CATWDATNEKLFF. Filled out from reference TRBV28 and TRBJ1-4, the complete variable domain reads DVKVTQSSRYLVKRTGEKVFLECVQDMDHENMFWYRQDPGLGLRLIYFSYDVKMKEKGDIPEGYSVSREKKERFSLILESASTNQTSMYLCATWDATNEKLFFGSGTQLSVL.

This clone turned up a few times. This rearrangement joins TRBV5-5 to TRBJ1-5; no clear D gene. V lost 0 bases, J lost 5 bases, and 6 bases lay in between. The CDR3 is made up of 13 amino acids. Germline assignment: CDR1 SGHKS and CDR2 YYEKEE (reference sequence). DNA of the CDR3: TGTGCCAGCAGCTTGGATAGGGATCAGCCCCAGCATTTT. It yields the protein CASSLDRDQPQHF.

CDR3 residues: CASSIQLVVGGRGNQPQHF. CDR3 nucleotide sequence: TGTGCCAGTAGTATCCAATTAGTTGTGGGGGGACGGGGCAATCAGCCCCAGCATTTT. The genes are TRBV19 and TRBJ1-5; D may be TRBD1 (5 bases). The CDR3 is made up of 19 amino acids. Germline V gene data show CDR1 as LNHDA and CDR2 as SQIVND (reference sequence). V shed 3 bases and J shed 2 bases, with 23 bases lying between them.

The chain combines TRBV19 with TRBJ2-5, with 9 bases matching TRBD1. The DNA end lines up better with TRBJ2-7; the J call may be wrong. From germline, CDR1 is LNHDA and CDR2 SQIVND (reference sequence). This CDR3 spans 15 amino acids. The chain's CDR3 is CASTITGTGFFEQYF. Here the CDR3 DNA reads TGTGCCAGTACGATCACCGGGACAGGGTTTTTCGAGCAGTACTTC.